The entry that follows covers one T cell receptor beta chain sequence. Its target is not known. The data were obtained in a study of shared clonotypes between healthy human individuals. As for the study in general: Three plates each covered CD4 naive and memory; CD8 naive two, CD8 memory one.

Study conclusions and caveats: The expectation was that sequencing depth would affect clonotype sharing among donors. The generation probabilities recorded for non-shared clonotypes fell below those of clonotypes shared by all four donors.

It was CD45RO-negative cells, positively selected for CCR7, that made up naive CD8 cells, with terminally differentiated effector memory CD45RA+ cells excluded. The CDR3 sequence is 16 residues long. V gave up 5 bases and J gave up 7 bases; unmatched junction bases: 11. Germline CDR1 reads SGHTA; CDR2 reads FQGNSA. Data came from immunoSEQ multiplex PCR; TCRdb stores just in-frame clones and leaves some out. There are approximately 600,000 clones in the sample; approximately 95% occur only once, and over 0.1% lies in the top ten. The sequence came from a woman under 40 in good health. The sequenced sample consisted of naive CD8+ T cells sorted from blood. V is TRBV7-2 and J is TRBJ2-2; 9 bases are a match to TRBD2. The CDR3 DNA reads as TGTGCCAGCAGCCTAGGGCTAGCGGGATCTCTCGGGGAGCTGTTTTTT. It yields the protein CASSLGLAGSLGELFF.